This TCR beta chain derives from a study of blood T cell repertoires in COVID-19. Study at large: Sites in the United States, Italy and Spain provided acute and convalescent COVID-19 samples.

Trimming left V 3 bases short and J 2 bases short, with 8 bases between. This CDR3 region has 14 residues. CDR1 is SEHNR, CDR2 FQNEAQ, per germline (reference sequence). The table lists this clone with a few counts. TCRdb keeps only in-frame clones here, not all; method: immunoSEQ multiplex PCR. Here the sample spans under 200,000 clones, about 74% being singletons. Material for sequencing was peripheral blood. This receptor was taken from a man aged 60-69 years with acute or convalescent COVID-19. The genes are TRBV7-9 and TRBJ1-5; D possibly corresponds to TRBD1 (5 bases). The CDR3 here is CASSFAGGNQPQHF. CDR3 coding DNA: TGTGCCAGCAGCTTCGCGGGGGGCAATCAGCCCCAGCATTTT.